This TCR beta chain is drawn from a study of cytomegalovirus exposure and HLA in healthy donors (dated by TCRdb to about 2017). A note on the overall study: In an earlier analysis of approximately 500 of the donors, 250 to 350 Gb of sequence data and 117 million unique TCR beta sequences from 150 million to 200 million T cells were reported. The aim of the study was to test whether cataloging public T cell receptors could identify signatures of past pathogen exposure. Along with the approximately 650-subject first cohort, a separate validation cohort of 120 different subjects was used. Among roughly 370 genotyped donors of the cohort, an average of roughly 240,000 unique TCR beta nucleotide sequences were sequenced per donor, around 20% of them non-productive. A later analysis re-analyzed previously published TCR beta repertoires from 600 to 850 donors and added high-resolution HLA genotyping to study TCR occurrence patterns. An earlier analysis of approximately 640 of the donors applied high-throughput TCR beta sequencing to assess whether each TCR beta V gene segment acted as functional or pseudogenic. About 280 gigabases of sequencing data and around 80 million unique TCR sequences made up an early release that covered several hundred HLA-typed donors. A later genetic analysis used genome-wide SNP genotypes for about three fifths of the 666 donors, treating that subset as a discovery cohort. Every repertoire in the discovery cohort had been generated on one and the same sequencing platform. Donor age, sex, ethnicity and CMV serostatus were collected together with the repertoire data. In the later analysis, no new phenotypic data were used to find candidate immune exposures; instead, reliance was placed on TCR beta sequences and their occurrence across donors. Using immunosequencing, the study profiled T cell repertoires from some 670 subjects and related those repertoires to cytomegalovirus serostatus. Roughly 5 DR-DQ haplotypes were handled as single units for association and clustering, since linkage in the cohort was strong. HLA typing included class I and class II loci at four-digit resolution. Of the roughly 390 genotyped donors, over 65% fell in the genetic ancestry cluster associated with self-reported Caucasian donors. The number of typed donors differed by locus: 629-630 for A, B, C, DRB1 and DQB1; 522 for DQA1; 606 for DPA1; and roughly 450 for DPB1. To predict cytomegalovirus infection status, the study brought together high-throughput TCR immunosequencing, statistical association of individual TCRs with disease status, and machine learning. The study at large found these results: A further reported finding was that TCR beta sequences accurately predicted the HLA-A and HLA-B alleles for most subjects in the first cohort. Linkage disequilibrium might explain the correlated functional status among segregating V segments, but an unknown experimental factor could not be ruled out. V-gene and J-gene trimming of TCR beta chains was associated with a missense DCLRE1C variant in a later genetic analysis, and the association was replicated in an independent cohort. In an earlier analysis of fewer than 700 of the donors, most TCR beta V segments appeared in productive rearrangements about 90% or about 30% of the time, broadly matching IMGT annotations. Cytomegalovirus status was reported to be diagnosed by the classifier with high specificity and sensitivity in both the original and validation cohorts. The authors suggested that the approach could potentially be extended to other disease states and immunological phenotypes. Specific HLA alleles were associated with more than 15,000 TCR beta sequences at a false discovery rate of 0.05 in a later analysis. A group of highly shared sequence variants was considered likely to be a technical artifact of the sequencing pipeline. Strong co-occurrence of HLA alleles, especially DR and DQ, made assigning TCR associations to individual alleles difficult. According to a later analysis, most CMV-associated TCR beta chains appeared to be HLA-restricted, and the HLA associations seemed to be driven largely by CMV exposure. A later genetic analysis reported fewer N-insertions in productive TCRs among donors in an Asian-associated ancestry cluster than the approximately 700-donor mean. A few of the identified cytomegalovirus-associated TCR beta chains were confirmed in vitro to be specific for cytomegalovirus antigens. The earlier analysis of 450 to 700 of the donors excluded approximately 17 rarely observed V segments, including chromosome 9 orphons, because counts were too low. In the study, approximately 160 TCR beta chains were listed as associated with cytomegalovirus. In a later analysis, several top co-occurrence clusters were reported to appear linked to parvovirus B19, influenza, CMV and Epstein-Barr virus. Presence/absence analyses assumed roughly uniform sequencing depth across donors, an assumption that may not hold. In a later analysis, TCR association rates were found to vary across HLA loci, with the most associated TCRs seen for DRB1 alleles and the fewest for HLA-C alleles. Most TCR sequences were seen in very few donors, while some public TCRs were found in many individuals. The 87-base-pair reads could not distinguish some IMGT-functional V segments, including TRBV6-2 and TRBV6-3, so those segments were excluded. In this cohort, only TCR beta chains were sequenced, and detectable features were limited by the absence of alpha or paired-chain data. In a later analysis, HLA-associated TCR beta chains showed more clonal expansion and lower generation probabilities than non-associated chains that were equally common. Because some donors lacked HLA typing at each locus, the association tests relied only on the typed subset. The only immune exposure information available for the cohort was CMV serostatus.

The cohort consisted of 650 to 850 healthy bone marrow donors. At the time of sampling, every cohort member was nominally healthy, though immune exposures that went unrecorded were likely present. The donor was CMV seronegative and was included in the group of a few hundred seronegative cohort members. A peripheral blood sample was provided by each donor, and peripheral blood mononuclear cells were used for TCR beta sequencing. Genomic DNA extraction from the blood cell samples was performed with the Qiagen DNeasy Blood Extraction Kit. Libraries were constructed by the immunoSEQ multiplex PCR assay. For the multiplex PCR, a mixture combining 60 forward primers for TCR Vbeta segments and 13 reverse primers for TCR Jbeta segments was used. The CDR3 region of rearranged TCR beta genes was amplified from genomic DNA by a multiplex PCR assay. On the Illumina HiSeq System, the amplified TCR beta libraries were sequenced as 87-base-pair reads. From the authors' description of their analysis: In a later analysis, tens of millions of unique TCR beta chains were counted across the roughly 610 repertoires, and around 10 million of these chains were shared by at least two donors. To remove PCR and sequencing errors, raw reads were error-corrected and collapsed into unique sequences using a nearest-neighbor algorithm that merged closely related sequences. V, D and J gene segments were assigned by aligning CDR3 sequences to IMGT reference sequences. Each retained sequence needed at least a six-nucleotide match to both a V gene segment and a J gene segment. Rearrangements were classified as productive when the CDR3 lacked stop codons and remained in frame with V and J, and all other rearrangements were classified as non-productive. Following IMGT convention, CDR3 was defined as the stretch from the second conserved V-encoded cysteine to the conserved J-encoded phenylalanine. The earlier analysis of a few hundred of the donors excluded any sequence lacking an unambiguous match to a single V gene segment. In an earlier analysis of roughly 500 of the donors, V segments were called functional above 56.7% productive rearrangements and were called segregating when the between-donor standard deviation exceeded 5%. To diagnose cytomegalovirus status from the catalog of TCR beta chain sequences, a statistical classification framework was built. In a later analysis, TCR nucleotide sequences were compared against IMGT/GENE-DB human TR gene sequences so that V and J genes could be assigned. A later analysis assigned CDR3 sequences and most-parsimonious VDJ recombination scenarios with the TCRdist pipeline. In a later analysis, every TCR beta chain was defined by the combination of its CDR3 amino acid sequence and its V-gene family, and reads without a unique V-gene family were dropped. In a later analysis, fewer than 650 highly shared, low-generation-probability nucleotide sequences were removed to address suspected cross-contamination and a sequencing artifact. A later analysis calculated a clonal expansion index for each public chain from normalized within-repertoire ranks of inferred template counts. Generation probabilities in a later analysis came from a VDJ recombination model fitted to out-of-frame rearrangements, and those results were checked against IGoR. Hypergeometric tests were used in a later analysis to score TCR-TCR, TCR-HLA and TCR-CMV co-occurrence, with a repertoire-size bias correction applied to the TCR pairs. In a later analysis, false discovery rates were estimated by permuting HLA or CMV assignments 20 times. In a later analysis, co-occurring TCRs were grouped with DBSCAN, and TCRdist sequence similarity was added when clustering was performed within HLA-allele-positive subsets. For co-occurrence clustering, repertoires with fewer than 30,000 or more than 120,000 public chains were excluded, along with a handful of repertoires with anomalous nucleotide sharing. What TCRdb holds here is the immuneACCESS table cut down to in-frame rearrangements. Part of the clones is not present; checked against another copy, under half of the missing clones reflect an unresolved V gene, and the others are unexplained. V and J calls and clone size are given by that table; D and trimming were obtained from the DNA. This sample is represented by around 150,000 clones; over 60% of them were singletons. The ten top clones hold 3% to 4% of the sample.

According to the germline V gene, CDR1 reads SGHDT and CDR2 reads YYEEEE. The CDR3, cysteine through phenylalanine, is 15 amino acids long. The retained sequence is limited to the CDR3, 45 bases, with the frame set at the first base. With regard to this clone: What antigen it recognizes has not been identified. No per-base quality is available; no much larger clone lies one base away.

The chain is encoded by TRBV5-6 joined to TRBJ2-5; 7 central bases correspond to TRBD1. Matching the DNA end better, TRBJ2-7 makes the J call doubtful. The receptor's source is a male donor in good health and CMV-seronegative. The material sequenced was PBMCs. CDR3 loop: CASSLTGTANYEQYF. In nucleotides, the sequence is TGTGCCAGCAGCTTAACCGGGACAGCAAACTACGAGCAGTACTTC.